The rows below give T cell receptor beta chains drawn from one sample of a study of blood T cell repertoires in COVID-19. Clones were read by immunoSEQ multiplex PCR, and TCRdb kept only the in-frame ones, dropping some. The sample carries about 150,000 clones, about nine tenths recorded once. Source material: peripheral blood. These receptors all come from a human donor with COVID-19, enrolled during active disease. The donor label of this sample is uncertain. Both conserved end residues are part of each CDR3. The D gene is left open where the match is weak. Clone size is given for some rows only: seen once, a few or many times, or a class if the clone is expanded.

d_gene	abundance	j_gene	v_gene	CDR3nt	CDR3aa
.	once	TRBJ1-1	TRBV5-1	TGCGCCAGCAGCTTGGAGGGGAACTCTGAAGCTTTCTTT	CASSLEGNSEAFF
.	.	TRBJ1-4	TRBV19	TGTGCCAGTAGTATTCAGGGGACTAATGAAAAACTGTTTTTT	CASSIQGTNEKLFF
.	.	TRBJ2-7	TRBV19	TGTGCCAGTAGTCCAAGGGACACCGAGCAGTACTTC	CASSPRDTEQYF
.	.	TRBJ2-3	TRBV11-2	TGTGCCAGCAGAGACTCAACTCTCGATACGCAGTATTTT	CASRDSTLDTQYF
.	.	TRBJ2-3	TRBV30	TGTGCCTTTACAGGGACAGATACGCAGTATTTT	CAFTGTDTQYF
.	.	TRBJ2-7	TRBV5-1	TGCGCCAGCAGCTTGCAACAGGGTTCGGCCTACGAGCAGTACTTC	CASSLQQGSAYEQYF
.	.	TRBJ1-5	TRBV2	TGTGCCAGCACCAGCGACAATCAGCCCCAGCATTTT	CASTSDNQPQHF
TRBD1	.	TRBJ1-2	TRBV3-1/TRBV3-2	TGTGCCAGCAGCCGCGGTGACAGGGTGGCGCACTATGGCTACACCTTC	CASSRGDRVAHYGYTF
TRBD1	.	TRBJ2-3	TRBV7-9	TGTGCCAGCAGCCAAAACCGGGACAGGGGGTTCGATACGCAGTATTTT	CASSQNRDRGFDTQYF
.	.	TRBJ2-7	TRBV2	TGTGCCAGCAGGGGAGACGACCCCCCTCTCTACGAGCAGTACTTC	CASRGDDPPLYEQYF
.	.	TRBJ1-3	TRBV28	TGTGCCAGCAGAGATACAGGTAGCTCTGGAAACACCATATATTTT	CASRDTGSSGNTIYF
TRBD1	.	TRBJ1-2	TRBV5-4	TGTGCCAGCAGCTTGGATGCCGGGACAGGGGATGGCTACACCTTC	CASSLDAGTGDGYTF
.	.	TRBJ2-2	TRBV11-3	TGTGCCAGCAGCTTAGTTGTTAGTGCGGGCACCGGGGAGCTGTTTTTT	CASSLVVSAGTGELFF
.	.	TRBJ1-5	TRBV6-5	TGTGCCAGCAGTTATCGTCCGGACAGAAATCAGCCCCAGCATTTT	CASSYRPDRNQPQHF
.	.	TRBJ2-2	TRBV5-1	TGCGCCAGCAGCTTGGACAGGGCGAACACCGGGGAGCTGTTTTTT	CASSLDRANTGELFF
TRBD1	.	TRBJ2-7	TRBV27	TGTGCCAGCGCCTACACAGGGGGCATCTACGAGCAGTACTTC	CASAYTGGIYEQYF
.	.	TRBJ1-2	TRBV19	TGTGCCAGTAGCAGGGACTATGGCTACACCTTC	CASSRDYGYTF
.	.	TRBJ1-4	TRBV12-5	TGTGCTAGTGGTCCTGGGGCCCCTGGCGGTGAAAAACTGTTTTTT	CASGPGAPGGEKLFF
TRBD1	.	TRBJ2-1	TRBV6-5	TGTGCCAGCAGTTACCTGACAGGGGTACAGGAGCAGTTCTTC	CASSYLTGVQEQFF
.	few	TRBJ2-7	TRBV11-2	TGTGCCAGCAGCCCGGTGCTTTACGAGCAGTACTTC	CASSPVLYEQYF
.	.	TRBJ2-7	TRBV11-2	TGTGCCAGCAGCTTAGAAACAGGGAGCTCCTACGAGCAGTACTTC	CASSLETGSSYEQYF
TRBD1	.	TRBJ1-3	TRBV15	TGTGCCACCAGCAGAGAAGGGGACAGGGCTGGAAACACCATATATTTT	CATSREGDRAGNTIYF
TRBD1	.	TRBJ2-7	TRBV30	TGTGCCTGGACCACTCACAGGGGCTCCTACGAGCAGTACTTC	CAWTTHRGSYEQYF
TRBD1	once	TRBJ1-1	TRBV12-3/TRBV12-4	TGTGCCAGCAGTTCCGCCGGGACAGTCAACTTCTTT	CASSSAGTVNFF
TRBD1	.	TRBJ2-7	TRBV15	TGTGCCACCAGCAGAAGGGACAGTACCTACGAGCAGTACTTC	CATSRRDSTYEQYF
.	.	TRBJ2-3	TRBV10-3	TGTGCCATCAGACGACAGGACATCACAGATACGCAGTATTTT	CAIRRQDITDTQYF
.	.	TRBJ1-4	TRBV6-4	TGTGCCAGCAGTGACGACAAGGTTAATGAAAAACTGTTTTTT	CASSDDKVNEKLFF
.	.	TRBJ1-5	TRBV7-3	TGCGCCAGCAGCCGCCGCGGTGGGGGGGAGCCCCAGCATTTT	CASSRRGGGEPQHF
.	.	TRBJ2-3	TRBV10-3	TGTGCCATCAGTCTGACAGGTCGAAACACAGATACGCAGTATTTT	CAISLTGRNTDTQYF
TRBD1	.	TRBJ1-1	TRBV14	TGTGCCAGCAGCCAAGCAGGGGGCGAAGCTTTCTTT	CASSQAGGEAFF
.	once	TRBJ2-7	TRBV7-2	TGTGCCAGCAGCCCCAGGTTTGCCTACGAGCAGTACTTC	CASSPRFAYEQYF
TRBD1	.	TRBJ1-2	TRBV13	TGTGCCAGCAGCGTTAATACGGACAGGGAGAACTATGGCTACACCTTC	CASSVNTDRENYGYTF
TRBD1	.	TRBJ1-5	TRBV5-4	TGTGCCAGCAGCCGGACCGGGACAGGGTTTCTTAGTAGCAATCAGCCCCAGCATTTT	CASSRTGTGFLSSNQPQHF
TRBD1	.	TRBJ2-7	TRBV19	TGTGCCAGTAGCCGACAGGGGCTCTACGAGCAGTACTTC	CASSRQGLYEQYF
TRBD1	.	TRBJ1-2	TRBV3-1/TRBV3-2	TGTGCCAGCAGCCAACCGGGACAGAACTATGGCTACACCTTC	CASSQPGQNYGYTF